This is a list of T cell receptor beta chains from one sample in a study of blood T cell repertoires in COVID-19. TCRdb keeps only in-frame clones here, not all; method: immunoSEQ multiplex PCR. Found here are over 300,000 clones, around four fifths of them singletons; the top ten hold around 1.2%. The material sequenced was peripheral blood. The receptors here all came from a woman aged 45-59 years with acute or convalescent COVID-19. The CDR3 runs from the conserved cysteine through the conserved F or W. A D gene is named only where the DNA matches it firmly. Not every row has a clone size; where given, it reads once, few, many or a size class.

clone_size: NA; v_call: TRBV19; j_call: TRBJ2-7; d_call: TRBD1; cdr3_nt: TGTGCCAGTAGTCTCTGGACAGGGGCCTACGAGCAGTACTTC; cdr3_aa: CASSLWTGAYEQYF
clone_size: NA; v_call: TRBV3-1/TRBV3-2; j_call: TRBJ2-2; d_call: NA; cdr3_nt: TGTGCCAGCAGCACTAAGAGCCACGGGGAGCTGTTTTTT; cdr3_aa: CASSTKSHGELFF
clone_size: NA; v_call: TRBV5-1; j_call: TRBJ2-6; d_call: TRBD2; cdr3_nt: TGCGCCAGCAGCTGGGGGCCCGGGACTAGCGGGGGTTCCTCTGGGGCCAACGTCCTGACTTTC; cdr3_aa: CASSWGPGTSGGSSGANVLTF
clone_size: NA; v_call: TRBV19; j_call: TRBJ2-4; d_call: NA; cdr3_nt: TGTGCCAGTAGTGCCCCCCGGGGGGCCAAAAACATTCAGTACTTC; cdr3_aa: CASSAPRGAKNIQYF
clone_size: NA; v_call: TRBV21-1; j_call: TRBJ1-1; d_call: NA; cdr3_nt: TGTGCCAGCAGCCCCCGCATGGGGACAGGAACAGCTTTCTTT; cdr3_aa: CASSPRMGTGTAFF
clone_size: NA; v_call: TRBV9; j_call: TRBJ2-7; d_call: TRBD1; cdr3_nt: TGTGCCAGCAGCGTAGTGGGACAGGGGGCGAGCGAGCAGTACTTC; cdr3_aa: CASSVVGQGASEQYF
clone_size: NA; v_call: TRBV9; j_call: TRBJ1-1; d_call: NA; cdr3_nt: TGTGCCAGCAGCCCCCGGGAGATACTGAACACTGAAGCTTTCTTT; cdr3_aa: CASSPREILNTEAFF
clone_size: NA; v_call: TRBV7-9; j_call: TRBJ2-5; d_call: TRBD1; cdr3_nt: TGTGCCAGCAGCCGGAACCGGGACAGGGGGCCTGGGGAGACCCAGTACTTC; cdr3_aa: CASSRNRDRGPGETQYF
clone_size: NA; v_call: TRBV3-1/TRBV3-2; j_call: TRBJ1-2; d_call: TRBD1; cdr3_nt: TGTGCCAGCAGCCTAACGGCCGGGACAGGCTCTCTTGGCTACACCTTC; cdr3_aa: CASSLTAGTGSLGYTF
clone_size: NA; v_call: TRBV18; j_call: TRBJ1-2; d_call: NA; cdr3_nt: TGTGCCAGCTCACCACCGACAGGAGGCTACACCTTC; cdr3_aa: CASSPPTGGYTF
clone_size: NA; v_call: TRBV3-1/TRBV3-2; j_call: TRBJ1-2; d_call: NA; cdr3_nt: TGTGCCAGCAGCCAAAGGACTTCCGGGGGGTACACCTTC; cdr3_aa: CASSQRTSGGYTF
clone_size: NA; v_call: TRBV23-1; j_call: TRBJ2-1; d_call: TRBD2; cdr3_nt: TGCGCCAGCAGTCAAGCCAGCCCCTCTAGCGGGGGGGCGGCCCGCAATGAGCAGTTCTTC; cdr3_aa: CASSQASPSSGGAARNEQFF
clone_size: NA; v_call: TRBV5-1; j_call: TRBJ2-2; d_call: NA; cdr3_nt: TGCGCCAGCAGCCGCGGACAGTCTCCGAACACCGGGGAGCTGTTTTTT; cdr3_aa: CASSRGQSPNTGELFF
clone_size: NA; v_call: TRBV4-3; j_call: TRBJ1-3; d_call: NA; cdr3_nt: TGCGCCAGCAGCCAACTGCTAGGCCCGACCTCTGGAAACACCATATATTTT; cdr3_aa: CASSQLLGPTSGNTIYF
clone_size: NA; v_call: TRBV18; j_call: TRBJ1-5; d_call: TRBD1; cdr3_nt: TGTGCCAGCTCCTGGCAGGGGGAACAGCCCCAGCATTTT; cdr3_aa: CASSWQGEQPQHF
clone_size: NA; v_call: TRBV30; j_call: TRBJ1-6; d_call: TRBD1; cdr3_nt: TGTGCCGGGCGCGGGACAGGGGGCCAATCACCCCTCCACTTT; cdr3_aa: CAGRGTGGQSPLHF
clone_size: NA; v_call: TRBV29-1; j_call: TRBJ1-2; d_call: TRBD1; cdr3_nt: TGCAGCGGGGGACAGGGGGACTATGGCTACACCTTC; cdr3_aa: CSGGQGDYGYTF
clone_size: NA; v_call: TRBV19; j_call: TRBJ2-7; d_call: TRBD2; cdr3_nt: TGTGCCAGTAGTATAGGGCGGGAGTCCGAGCAGTACTTC; cdr3_aa: CASSIGRESEQYF
clone_size: NA; v_call: TRBV30; j_call: TRBJ1-2; d_call: NA; cdr3_nt: TGTGCCTGGAGTGTGGGTGTGGGGCGGATGGGCTACACCTTC; cdr3_aa: CAWSVGVGRMGYTF
clone_size: NA; v_call: TRBV30; j_call: TRBJ2-3; d_call: TRBD1; cdr3_nt: TGTGCCTGGAGCGAGAAAAGGGACAGGCATACGCAGTATTTT; cdr3_aa: CAWSEKRDRHTQYF
clone_size: NA; v_call: TRBV5-4; j_call: TRBJ1-1; d_call: NA; cdr3_nt: TGTGCCAGCAGCCCTCGGTACCAGGGTGAAGCTTTCTTT; cdr3_aa: CASSPRYQGEAFF
clone_size: few; v_call: TRBV6-5; j_call: TRBJ1-1; d_call: TRBD1; cdr3_nt: TGTGCCAGCATTTGGGACAGGGCGACTGAAGCTTTCTTT; cdr3_aa: CASIWDRATEAFF
clone_size: NA; v_call: TRBV7-2; j_call: TRBJ1-2; d_call: NA; cdr3_nt: TGTGCCAGCAGCCCTCCCGGGGGAACCTATGGCTACACCTTC; cdr3_aa: CASSPPGGTYGYTF
clone_size: few; v_call: TRBV5-3; j_call: TRBJ2-2; d_call: TRBD2; cdr3_nt: TGTGCCAGAAGCGCCCAGCTAGCGGGGAACACCGGGGAGCTGTTTTTT; cdr3_aa: CARSAQLAGNTGELFF
clone_size: NA; v_call: TRBV3-1/TRBV3-2; j_call: TRBJ1-1; d_call: NA; cdr3_nt: TGTGCCAGCAGCCAAGGAGGGTTTGACACTGAAGCTTTCTTT; cdr3_aa: CASSQGGFDTEAFF
clone_size: NA; v_call: TRBV7-9; j_call: TRBJ2-5; d_call: NA; cdr3_nt: TGTGCCAGCAGCTTGGGTTTTCCGGGATTCCAAGAGACCCAGTACTTC; cdr3_aa: CASSLGFPGFQETQYF
clone_size: NA; v_call: TRBV4-2; j_call: TRBJ1-6; d_call: TRBD1; cdr3_nt: TGTGCCAGCAGCCAAGTAACCGGGACAGGGTACAATTCACCCCTCCACTTT; cdr3_aa: CASSQVTGTGYNSPLHF
clone_size: few; v_call: TRBV19; j_call: TRBJ1-5; d_call: NA; cdr3_nt: TGTGCCAGTAGCTGGTGGAACAGGGCATACAATCAGCCCCAGCATTTT; cdr3_aa: CASSWWNRAYNQPQHF
clone_size: few; v_call: TRBV5-6; j_call: TRBJ1-2; d_call: NA; cdr3_nt: TGTGCCAGCAGCGGGAGCGGTCACTATGGCTACACCTTC; cdr3_aa: CASSGSGHYGYTF
clone_size: NA; v_call: TRBV5-1; j_call: TRBJ1-4; d_call: TRBD1; cdr3_nt: TGCGCCAGCAGCTTCCAAGGACAGGGCTATGAAAAACTGTTTTTT; cdr3_aa: CASSFQGQGYEKLFF
clone_size: NA; v_call: TRBV2; j_call: TRBJ1-2; d_call: NA; cdr3_nt: TGTGCCAGCATTGAGTGGGCGGACAGCGGGATGGAAGGCTACACCTTC; cdr3_aa: CASIEWADSGMEGYTF
clone_size: few; v_call: TRBV19; j_call: TRBJ2-7; d_call: NA; cdr3_nt: TGTGCCAGTAGTATAGTGGGGCAGAACTCCTACGAGCAGTACTTC; cdr3_aa: CASSIVGQNSYEQYF
clone_size: NA; v_call: TRBV5-1; j_call: TRBJ1-1; d_call: TRBD1; cdr3_nt: TGCGCCAGCAGCTTGGTGGGACAGGGAGTGAACACTGAAGCTTTCTTT; cdr3_aa: CASSLVGQGVNTEAFF
clone_size: NA; v_call: TRBV30; j_call: TRBJ2-3; d_call: NA; cdr3_nt: TGTGCCTGGACCGATGGCAGGGGAACAGATACGCAGTATTTT; cdr3_aa: CAWTDGRGTDTQYF
clone_size: NA; v_call: TRBV2; j_call: TRBJ1-6; d_call: NA; cdr3_nt: TGTGCCAGCAGTGAGCGGGGGAATAATTCACCCCTCCACTTT; cdr3_aa: CASSERGNNSPLHF
clone_size: NA; v_call: TRBV30; j_call: TRBJ1-4; d_call: TRBD1; cdr3_nt: TGTGCCTGGAGTAGGGGACAGGGCAGGGAAAAACTGTTTTTT; cdr3_aa: CAWSRGQGREKLFF